This TCR beta chain was obtained from a study of OX40 agonist ivuxolimab in advanced cancers. Some background on the complete study: The costimulatory receptor OX40 (CD134) was targeted by ivuxolimab, a fully human IgG2 agonistic monoclonal antibody. Intravenous ivuxolimab was administered to patients every 2 weeks at six dose levels: 0.01, 0.1, 0.3, 1.5, 3 and 10 mg/kg. Of the roughly 50 dose-escalation patients, hepatocellular carcinoma was present in roughly 19, melanoma in roughly 15, renal cell carcinoma in 9 and head and neck cancer in 9. A male proportion of 82.7% and a mean age of 60 years, ranging from 23 to 79, were recorded for the dose-escalation cohort. Prior anti-PD-1, anti-PD-L1 or anti-CTLA-4 therapy was permitted, and approximately 40% of dose-escalation patients had received checkpoint inhibitors. Partial responses occurred in three dose-escalation patients: two with cutaneous melanoma and one with hepatocellular carcinoma. Peripheral TCRbeta sequencing aimed to test whether ivuxolimab altered TCR sequence diversity and caused clonal T-cell expansion. The monotherapy dose-escalation portion (N = 52 patients) of the phase I ivuxolimab trial is reported in the paper. On the study overall, not on this receptor specifically: Low levels of normalized T-cell clonal expansion were also seen in some patients who did not respond. The antigen specificity of the peripheral T cells that underwent clonal expansion was not determined. In the 0.1-3.0 mg/kg groups, partial responders had among the lowest normalized peripheral clonal expansion, particularly in CD8+ T cells. After ivuxolimab, expanded clones were on average more numerous among CD8+ T cells than among CD4+ T cells. At doses of 0.1 to 3.0 mg/kg, clonal expansion of both CD4+ and CD8+ T cells in blood was seen between baseline and week 6.

For sequencing of the TCRbeta CDR3 region, genomic DNA was extracted from the sorted cells. The immunoSEQ Assay was used to sequence the TCRbeta CDR3 regions. TCRdb took over this immuneACCESS table, retaining in-frame rearrangements with V and J assigned. Such tables are incomplete; in checked studies, under half of the missing clones stem from an unresolved V gene, and the remainder is unexplained. Counted in this sample were fewer than 85,000 clones; 80% to 95% of them appeared once. Of the sample, approximately 0.41% is held by the ten largest clones. The trial excluded patients who had a history of autoimmune disease or were on systemic immunosuppression. Peripheral blood for TCR sequencing was collected from all dose cohorts at baseline, on cycle 4 day 1, and on cycle 7 day 1. The samples were taken from a phase I, first-in-human, multicenter, open-label dose-escalation trial of ivuxolimab. Adults with locally advanced or metastatic melanoma, renal cell carcinoma, hepatocellular carcinoma or head and neck squamous cell carcinoma were enrolled in the trial. Before TCR sequencing, CD4+ T cells and CD8+ T cells were sorted from peripheral blood as separate populations.

Germline trimming: 1 base from V, 0 bases from J; junction bases outside gene matches: 2. From the cysteine through the phenylalanine, the CDR3 covers 15 amino acids. Of all the DNA, just the CDR3 is kept, 45 bases in frame from base 1. The germline V gene encodes CDR1 SGHRS and CDR2 YFSETQ. As regards this clone: Its antigen remains undetermined. No much larger clone is present one base from it, and per-base qualities are unavailable.

Here the chain combines TRBV5-1 and TRBJ1-1; 8 bases in the junction line up with TRBD1. This clonotype was obtained from an adult with an advanced solid tumor such as melanoma, head and neck, liver or kidney cancer. The specimen comprised CD4+ or CD8+ T cells sorted from blood, sampled in a trial of the OX40 agonist ivuxolimab. The CDR3 sequence is CASSLMDRVNTEAFF. In nucleotide form, the sequence is TGCGCCAGCAGCTTGATGGACAGGGTGAACACTGAAGCTTTCTTT.